The 16 T cell receptor beta chains in this list originate from one sample, sequenced in a study of T cells in Graves' hyperthyroidism and ophthalmopathy. Researchers amplified the TCR beta CDR3 regions from RNA transcripts. TCR CDR3 underwent first-round RT-PCR with the HTBI primer set. One entry per CDR3 protein, called by TCRdb with MiXCR from the multiplex PCR reads. Here the sample spans around 420,000 distinct CDR3 sequences, roughly 13% being singletons. Sample: blood. Receptors were obtained from a woman in her late teens or twenties with Graves' hyperthyroidism.

This clonotype occurred many times. This rearrangement joins TRBV27 to TRBJ1-5; 9 nucleotides line up with TRBD1. V lost 4 bases, J lost 6 bases, and 7 bases stayed unmatched. Germline CDR1 reads MNHEY; CDR2 reads SMNVEV (reference sequence). The CDR3 is 15 residues long. The CDR3 bases are TGTGCCAGCAGTTCGCGGGACAGGGCAGGTCAGCCCCAGCATTTT. Translated, it gives CASSSRDRAGQPQHF.

There are many counts of this clonotype. CDR3 amino acids: CASSLSRDQPQHF. The CDR3 region has the DNA TGTGCCAGCAGTCTGTCCCGCGATCAGCCCCAGCATTTT. V gene TRBV12-3 or TRBV12-4 combines with J gene TRBJ1-5; D is unclear. V lost 5 bases, J lost 5 bases, and 10 bases lay in between. This CDR3 region has 13 residues.

There are a few counts of this clonotype. The chain combines TRBV7-9 with TRBJ1-1; no clear D. The CDR3 is 14 amino acids. V lost 2 bases, J lost 0 bases, and 7 bases lay in between. Per germline, CDR1 SEHNR and CDR2 FQNEAQ (reference sequence). This CDR3 is CASSLFSMNTEAFF. CDR3 DNA sequence: TGTGCCAGCAGCTTATTTTCCATGAACACTGAAGCTTTCTTT.

The V call is TRBV25-1, the J call TRBJ2-1; 8 nucleotides match TRBD2. CDR1 is MGHDK and CDR2 is SYGVNS in the germline V gene. CDR3 size: 14 residues. J lost 7 bases, V lost 3 bases, and 5 bases had no gene match. The CDR3: CASSDSGKGNEQFF. The CDR3 coding sequence is TGTGCCAGCAGTGATAGCGGGAAGGGGAATGAGCAGTTCTTC.

This clonotype was observed at least ten times. The chain is built from TRBV30 and TRBJ1-1; D unclear. This CDR3 is 12 amino acids long. The V and J ends lost 2 bases and 0 bases respectively, with 4 bases between them. CDR1 and CDR2 from the germline V gene are GTSNPN and SVGIG (reference sequence). CDR3 region: CAWSTMNTEAFF. In nucleotides, the CDR3 is TGTGCCTGGAGTACCATGAACACTGAAGCTTTCTTT.

There are many counts of this clonotype. The chain uses TRBV3-1 and TRBJ2-7, with 7 bases matching TRBD1. This CDR3 is built from 16 residues. Germline V gene sequence: CDR1 LGHDT, CDR2 YNNKEL (reference sequence). J gave up 0 bases and V 4 bases, and 9 bases lay outside the gene matches. The CDR3, as DNA: TGTGCCAGCAGCCGCACGGGACAGTTAATCTCCTACGAGCAGTACTTC. Encoded protein: CASSRTGQLISYEQYF.

The chain links TRBV6-1 to TRBJ2-1; D is possibly TRBD1 (6 bases). Per the germline V gene, CDR1 is MNHNS and CDR2 is SASEGT. The CDR3 consists of 17 residues. Trimming cost V 4 bases and J 5 bases, with 21 bases left between them. The CDR3 region is CASSAGPDRPPNNEQFF. DNA for the CDR3: TGTGCCAGCAGTGCGGGACCGGACAGACCCCCTAACAATGAGCAGTTCTTC.

At least ten counts were recorded for this clonotype. The chain has TRBV12-3 or TRBV12-4 and TRBJ2-7; 13 positions match TRBD2. The J segment lost 7 bases and the V segment lost 6 bases, leaving 6 bases of the junction unmatched. The length of the CDR3 is 14 residues. The CDR3 nucleotides read TGTGCCAGCAGAACTAGCGGGAGGGCCAAGGAGCAGTACTTC. Translating gives CASRTSGRAKEQYF.

In its sample, this clonotype was seen many times. The chain couples TRBV3-1 to TRBJ2-5, with 7 bases fitting TRBD2. With V trimmed by 7 bases and J by 5 bases, 7 bases remained unmatched. Per the germline V gene, CDR1 is LGHDT and CDR2 is YNNKEL (reference sequence). This CDR3 contains 13 residues. The CDR3 DNA follows: TGTGCCAGCACCCCGGGGGGACGGGAGACCCAGTACTTC. It translates to CASTPGGRETQYF.

The J gene is TRBJ2-7, the V gene TRBV5-1, with a weak D call TRBD2 (6 bases). The CDR3 sequence is 16 residues long. Trimming removed 5 bases at V and 3 bases at J, with 21 bases between. Germline V gene sequence: CDR1 SGHRS, CDR2 YFSETQ. The CDR3 DNA reads as TGCGCCAGCAGTTTTAATCCTAACGGGAGAGGCTACGAGCAGTACTTC. Encoded protein: CASSFNPNGRGYEQYF.

This clonotype was seen only a few times. The chain employs TRBV5-4 and TRBJ2-1; 11 bases agree with TRBD2. Per the germline V gene, CDR1 is SGHNT and CDR2 is YYREEE (reference sequence). J lost 2 bases, V lost 10 bases, and 2 bases had no gene match. This CDR3 has 13 amino acids. The CDR3 reads CAGTSGTYNEQFF. The CDR3 DNA sequence: TGTGCCGGGACTAGCGGAACCTACAATGAGCAGTTCTTC.

This clonotype appeared many times. This chain joins TRBV19 and TRBJ2-7; 13 bases match TRBD2. Germline V gives CDR1 LNHDA, CDR2 SQIVND (reference sequence). With V trimmed by 2 bases and J by 5 bases, 9 bases remained unmatched. The CDR3 has 17 residues. CDR3 in DNA: TGTGCCAGTAGTATAATCGGACTAGCGGGAGAATCGGACGAGCAGTACTTC. It codes for CASSIIGLAGESDEQYF.

In this sample, this clonotype turned up many times. The chain couples TRBV18 to TRBJ2-7; the match to TRBD1 covers 10 bases. V trimming: 10 bases; J trimming: 5 bases; junction bases outside the gene matches: 14. Germline V gives CDR1 KGHSH, CDR2 LQKENI. The CDR3 contains 15 residues. This chain's CDR3 is CATKPGQGLSDEQYF. The CDR3 DNA sequence: TGTGCCACCAAACCGGGACAGGGGTTGAGCGACGAGCAGTACTTC. Based on the CDR3 plus reference TRBV18 and TRBJ2-7, the full variable domain is NAGVMQNPRHLVRRRGQEARLRCSPMKGHSHVYWYRQLPEEGLKFMVYLQKENIIDESGMPKERFSAEFPKEGPSILRIQQVVRGDSAAYFCATKPGQGLSDEQYFGPGTRLTVT.

This clonotype was counted at least ten times. The genes are TRBV11-3 and TRBJ1-1, with TRBD1 identical over 8 bases. The V segment lost 5 bases and the J segment 1 base; nucleotides outside the gene matches: 9. The CDR3 totals 16 residues. The germline V gene has CDR1 SGHNT and CDR2 YENEEA. CDR3 in amino acids: CASSLRTGSRNTEAFF. In DNA, the CDR3 is TGTGCCAGCAGCCTCCGGACAGGGTCTAGGAACACTGAAGCTTTCTTT.

A few counts support this clonotype. The J gene is TRBJ2-7, the V gene TRBV5-4, with D possibly TRBD2 on 5 matching bases. V shed 3 bases and J shed 6 bases, with 13 bases lying between them. CDR1 is SGHNT and CDR2 is YYREEE in the germline V gene (reference sequence). The CDR3 totals 13 residues. DNA of the CDR3: TGTGCCAGCAGCTCCGGGCCGGGGTCCGAGCAGTACTTC. Translation: CASSSGPGSEQYF. The variable domain in full, with the rest retrieved from reference TRBV5-4 and TRBJ2-7, is ETGVTQSPTHLIKTRGQQVTLRCSSQSGHNTVSWYQQALGQGPQFIFQYYREEENGRGNFPPRFSGLQFPNYSSELNVNALELDDSALYLCASSSGPGSEQYFGPGTRLTVT.

This clonotype was seen repeatedly, ten times or more. The CDR3 DNA reads TGTGCCAGCAGCCCGACAGGTCTCTCTGGGGCCAACGTCCTGACTTTC. This codes for CASSPTGLSGANVLTF. The rearrangement joins TRBV7-2 to TRBJ2-6; perhaps TRBD1 as D (6 bases). Germline V gene lookup returns CDR1 SGHTA and CDR2 FQGNSA. The CDR3 has 16 residues. Trimming stripped 5 bases from V and 0 bases from J, with 11 bases between.